A single sample gave rise to the 27 T cell receptor beta chains below, sequenced in a study of T cells in Graves' hyperthyroidism and ophthalmopathy. Authors of the study amplified TCR beta CDR3 regions from RNA transcripts. The HTBI primer set was used in a first-round RT-PCR of the TCR CDR3. TCRdb processed the multiplex PCR reads anew with MiXCR; each CDR3 protein has one entry. The sample holds about 560,000 distinct CDR3 sequences, over 15% seen once. The material sequenced was blood. Receptor source: a young woman with Graves' hyperthyroidism.

The chain recombines TRBV20-1 with TRBJ1-1; no firm D call. Germline V CDR1 and CDR2: DFQATT, SNEGSKA (reference sequence). V gave up 2 bases and J gave up 2 bases, with 12 bases separating them. This CDR3 contains 14 residues. CDR3 sequence: CSARNFQFNTEAFF. The CDR3 DNA follows: TGCAGTGCTAGAAATTTCCAATTCAACACTGAAGCTTTCTTT.

The chain couples TRBV20-1 to TRBJ2-2; 10 bases map to TRBD2. The CDR3 totals 16 residues. V lost 0 bases and J lost 6; bases outside the gene matches: 7. Germline-derived CDR1 and CDR2 are DFQATT and SNEGSKA (reference sequence). CDR3 nucleotides: TGCAGTGCTAGAGATAGAAGGCTAGCGGGAGCCGGGGAGCTGTTTTTT. Translation: CSARDRRLAGAGELFF.

This clonotype turned up a few times. The chain carries TRBV7-2 and TRBJ1-2; D ambiguous. CDR1 SGHTA and CDR2 FQGNSA come from the germline V gene. CDR3 length: 14 amino acids. The V end lost 1 base, the J end lost 8 bases, and 14 bases lay between the germline ends. CDR3 sequence reads: CASSLDRAAGGYTF. DNA of the CDR3: TGTGCCAGCAGCTTAGACAGAGCGGCGGGGGGCTACACCTTC. Based on the CDR3 plus reference TRBV7-2 and TRBJ1-2, the full variable domain is GAGVSQSPSNKVTEKGKDVELRCDPISGHTALYWYRQSLGQGLEFLIYFQGNSAPDKSGLPSDRFSAERTGGSVSTLTIQRTQQEDSAVYLCASSLDRAAGGYTFGSGTRLTVV.

This clonotype was counted only a few times. This clone may be a read error of a much larger clone one base away. The chain's CDR3 is CASSPERGVRETPYF. The DNA of the CDR3 is TGTGCCAGCAGCCCTGAGCGGGGGGTGAGAGAGACCCCGTACTTC. V is TRBV7-8 and J is TRBJ2-5, with TRBD2 identical over 9 bases. CDR3 length: 15 residues. CDR1 and CDR2 (germline): SGHVS, FQNEAQ.

This clonotype was counted many times. The chain employs TRBV6-2 or TRBV6-3 and TRBJ1-6; D gene ambiguous. Germline CDR1 is MNHEY and CDR2 is SVGEGT. The CDR3 has 13 residues. Trimming removed 5 bases from V and 5 bases from J, with 7 bases in between. As DNA, the CDR3 is TGTGCCAGCAGTCGACGGGATAATTCACCCCTCCACTTT. Its translation: CASSRRDNSPLHF.

This sequence joins TRBV10-3 and TRBJ1-4, with 8 bases lining up with TRBD1. J gave up 8 bases and V 6 bases, and 8 bases lay outside the gene matches. Germline V gene data show CDR1 as ENHRY and CDR2 as SYGVKD. This CDR3 spans 14 amino acids. The CDR3 region has the DNA TGTGCCATCAGACCGACAGGGGAGGGAGAAAAACTGTTTTTT. Translated: CAIRPTGEGEKLFF.

This chain joins TRBV10-3 and TRBJ1-1, with D uncertain. This CDR3 region has 15 residues. V dropped 3 bases and J dropped 0 bases, with 11 bases sitting between them. The germline CDR1 and CDR2 sequences are ENHRY and SYGVKD. CDR3 sequence (DNA): TGTGCCATCAGTGACTTCGCGGTTTTGAACACTGAAGCTTTCTTT. This sequence encodes CAISDFAVLNTEAFF.

This clonotype was seen a handful of times. CDR3 protein: CSAIRGDSNQPQHF. The CDR3 DNA sequence: TGCAGTGCTATACGAGGAGATAGCAATCAGCCCCAGCATTTT. The genes are TRBV20-1 and TRBJ1-5; D gene uncertain. Germline CDR1 is DFQATT and CDR2 is SNEGSKA (reference sequence). V gave up 4 bases and J gave up 0 bases, with 10 bases separating them. The CDR3 has 14 amino acids.

This clonotype was detected many times. The V call is TRBV11-3, the J call TRBJ2-3; D is unclear. V lost 2 bases to trimming and J lost 4 bases, with 13 bases between them. The germline gives CDR1 SGHNT, CDR2 YENEEA. The CDR3 sequence is 15 residues long. CDR3 amino acids: CASSLWDQAPDTQYF. In DNA, the CDR3 is TGTGCCAGCAGCTTATGGGATCAGGCTCCAGATACGCAGTATTTT.

The genes are TRBV28 and TRBJ1-2, with 7 bases aligning to TRBD1. After removal of 6 bases from V and 8 bases from J, the junction contained 15 bases not matched to a gene. Germline CDR1 MDHEN, CDR2 SYDVKM. The CDR3 is 15 amino acids. CDR3 sequence: CASRTGQAGFRGYTF. DNA for the CDR3: TGTGCCAGCAGGACAGGACAGGCCGGTTTCAGGGGCTACACCTTC.

In this sample, this clonotype turned up many times. V usage is TRBV28 and J usage is TRBJ2-7; D gene ambiguous. Germline CDR1 is MDHEN and CDR2 is SYDVKM. This CDR3 spans 11 amino acids. V was pared by 2 bases and J by 4 bases, with 3 bases between. For the CDR3, the DNA is TGTGCCAGCAGTTTACGGTACGAGCAGTACTTC. Protein sequence: CASSLRYEQYF.

With respect to this clonotype: One junction end does not reproduce the germline sequence, and a read error may be involved. The J gene is TRBJ2-1, the V gene TRBV12-3 or TRBV12-4, with D hard to call. The length of the CDR3 is 10 residues. The CDR3 here is CASNPNEQCF. The CDR3 DNA reads as TGTGCCAGCAACCCCAATGAGCAGTGCTTC.

This clonotype appeared many times. The chain couples TRBV6-1 to TRBJ1-3; 10 nucleotides match TRBD1. CDR1 is MNHNS and CDR2 is SASEGT in the germline V gene. This CDR3 is built from 16 residues. Trimming at V came to 6 bases and at J to 0 bases, leaving 5 bases not matched to a gene. The CDR3 bases are TGTGCCAGCAGCCCTAGGACAGGGGGCTCTGGAAACACCATATATTTT. Translating gives CASSPRTGGSGNTIYF.

This clonotype came up a few times. V is TRBV20-1 and J is TRBJ2-2; 9 bases map to TRBD2. This CDR3 is built from 16 residues. After removal of 0 bases from V and 4 bases from J, the junction contained 6 bases not matched to a gene. The V gene's germline CDR1 is DFQATT and CDR2 SNEGSKA (reference sequence). The CDR3 region has the DNA TGCAGTGCTAGAGAATGGCGGGGGGGGGTCACCGGGGAGCTGTTTTTT. This sequence encodes CSAREWRGGVTGELFF.

The rearrangement uses TRBV19 and TRBJ1-1; 9 bases map to TRBD1. Trimming cost V 6 bases and J 6 bases; bases outside gene matches: 8. There are 14 residues in the CDR3. Germline V gene sequence: CDR1 LNHDA, CDR2 SQIVND (reference sequence). The CDR3 coding sequence is TGTGCCAGTAGCCGGGACAGGGCGTTGTCTGAAGCTTTCTTT. It codes for CASSRDRALSEAFF. Combining the CDR3 with reference TRBV19 and TRBJ1-1 gives the whole variable domain DGGITQSPKYLFRKEGQNVTLSCEQNLNHDAMYWYRQDPGQGLRLIYYSQIVNDFQKGDIAEGYSVSREKKESFPLTVTSAQKNPTAFYLCASSRDRALSEAFFGQGTRLTVV.

This clonotype has just a few counts. This chain joins TRBV27 and TRBJ2-5; 13 bases fit TRBD2. The trim removed 7 bases at V and 7 bases at J, leaving 21 bases unmatched. The CDR3 contains 19 residues. CDR1 and CDR2 from the germline V gene are MNHEY and SMNVEV (reference sequence). The CDR3 DNA is TGTGCCAGCACCAGGGCCCAGGGGGACAGGACTAGCGGGAGAGGGACCCAGTACTTC. Translation: CASTRAQGDRTSGRGTQYF.

This clonotype was observed many times. The genes are TRBV7-2 and TRBJ2-7, with D perhaps matching TRBD2 (7 bases). The CDR3 contains 15 residues. V was cut by 0 bases and J by 6 bases, with 15 bases left in between. Germline V lookup: CDR1 SGHTA, CDR2 FQGNSA. This CDR3 reads CASSLATGLGAEQYF. The CDR3 nucleotides are TGTGCCAGCAGCTTAGCGACAGGACTAGGAGCCGAGCAGTACTTC.

This clonotype occurred a few times. The chain combines TRBV19 with TRBJ2-7; weak D call: TRBD1 (6 bases). The germline CDR1 and CDR2 sequences are LNHDA and SQIVND (reference sequence). The length of the CDR3 is 14 residues. V was shortened by 4 bases and J by 5 bases, with 15 bases between the two germline ends. CDR3 in amino acids: CASSKAGQLHEQYF. The CDR3 DNA is TGTGCCAGTAGTAAAGCCGGACAGCTACACGAGCAGTACTTC.

This clonotype has just a few counts. The CDR3 sequence is CSARTSSSYEQYF. The DNA for the CDR3 is TGCAGTGCTAGGACTAGCAGTTCCTACGAGCAGTACTTC. V usage is TRBV20-1 and J usage is TRBJ2-7; 7 nucleotides line up with TRBD2. V trimming: 3 bases; J trimming: 1 base; junction bases outside the gene matches: 3. The germline V gene encodes CDR1 DFQATT and CDR2 SNEGSKA (reference sequence). This CDR3 spans 13 amino acids.

This clonotype has more than one count but fewer than ten. The V and J genes are TRBV24-1 and TRBJ2-1; 7 bases align to TRBD1. V was clipped by 6 bases and J by 0 bases; unmatched bases: 4. CDR3 length: 15 residues. CDR1 KGHDR and CDR2 SFDVKD come from the germline V gene. CDR3 sequence: CATSSAGGSYNEQFF. The CDR3 DNA sequence: TGTGCCACCAGTTCCGCAGGGGGCTCCTACAATGAGCAGTTCTTC.

CDR3 amino acids: CASSPRVGTDTQYF. The DNA for the CDR3 is TGTGCCAGCAGTCCCAGGGTCGGCACAGATACGCAGTATTTT. This sequence joins TRBV6-5 and TRBJ2-3; tentative D call: TRBD1 (5 bases). The CDR3 contains 14 residues. Per the germline V gene, CDR1 is MNHEY and CDR2 is SVGAGI. Between the trimmed V and J ends, which lost 5 bases and 1 base, there was a span of 10 bases.

In this sample, this clonotype turned up many times. The chain carries TRBV11-2 and TRBJ1-5; 10 positions match TRBD1. V gave up 1 base and J gave up 4 bases; unmatched junction bases: 4. The CDR3 has 16 amino acids. Looked up from germline, CDR1 is SGHAT and CDR2 is FQNNGV. The CDR3 region is CASSLGGQGTNQPQHF. CDR3 bases: TGTGCCAGCAGCTTAGGGGGACAGGGGACGAATCAGCCCCAGCATTTT.

The chain's CDR3 is CSARDLAGPYNEQFF. Written as DNA, the CDR3 is TGCAGTGCTAGAGATCTAGCGGGCCCCTACAATGAGCAGTTCTTC. V gene TRBV20-1 combines with J gene TRBJ2-1, with 8 bases matching TRBD2. V lost 0 bases and J lost 2; bases outside the gene matches: 3. The germline V gene encodes CDR1 DFQATT and CDR2 SNEGSKA (reference sequence). The CDR3 has 15 amino acids.

This clonotype occurred a few times. V is TRBV20-1 and J is TRBJ1-2; D remains ambiguous. CDR1 is DFQATT and CDR2 is SNEGSKA in the germline V gene (reference sequence). Trimming removed 2 bases from V and 4 bases from J, with 8 bases in between. This CDR3 is 12 amino acids long. CDR3 loop: CSARKDVYGYTF. CDR3 sequence (DNA): TGCAGTGCTAGAAAAGACGTCTATGGCTACACCTTC.

This rearrangement joins TRBV20-1 to TRBJ2-7, with 9 bases that match TRBD1. CDR3 size: 14 residues. CDR1 and CDR2 from the germline V gene are DFQATT and SNEGSKA (reference sequence). V lost 6 bases to trimming and J lost 7 bases; unmatched junction nucleotides: 13. The CDR3 coding sequence is TGCAGTGCCAGTAAGGGACAGGGCGCGGGGGAGCAGTACTTC. It translates to CSASKGQGAGEQYF.

This clonotype occurred a few times. The chain recombines TRBV29-1 with TRBJ2-1; the D gene is possibly TRBD2 (6 bases). This CDR3 has 12 amino acids. Germline V gene lookup returns CDR1 SQVTM and CDR2 ANQGSEA. V lost 7 bases, J lost 8 bases, and 15 bases lay in between. CDR3 loop: CSGLTSLYEQFF. The DNA for the CDR3 is TGCAGCGGGTTGACTAGTCTCTATGAGCAGTTCTTC.

A few counts support this clonotype. The chain uses TRBV20-1 and TRBJ2-5; 8 bases fit TRBD2. V dropped 8 bases and J dropped 8; count of bases not matched to a gene: 7. The CDR3 length is 11 residues. The germline gives CDR1 DFQATT, CDR2 SNEGSKA (reference sequence). CDR3 sequence (DNA): TGCAGTCTTGTCGGGGGGGGCACCCAGTACTTC. It specifies CSLVGGGTQYF.